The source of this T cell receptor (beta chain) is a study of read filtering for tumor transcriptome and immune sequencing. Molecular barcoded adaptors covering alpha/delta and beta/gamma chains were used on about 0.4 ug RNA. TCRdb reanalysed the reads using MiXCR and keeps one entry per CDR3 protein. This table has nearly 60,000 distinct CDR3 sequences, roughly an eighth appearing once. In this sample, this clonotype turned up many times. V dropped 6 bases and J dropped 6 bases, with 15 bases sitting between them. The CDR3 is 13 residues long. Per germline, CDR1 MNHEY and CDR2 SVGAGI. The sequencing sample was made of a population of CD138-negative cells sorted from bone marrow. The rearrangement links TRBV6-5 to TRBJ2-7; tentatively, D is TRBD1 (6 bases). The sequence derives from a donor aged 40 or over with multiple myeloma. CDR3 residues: CASSQSGQLEQYF. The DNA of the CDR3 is TGTGCCAGCAGCCAATCGGGACAACTCGAGCAGTACTTC.